This T cell receptor beta chain was identified in a study of PD-1 blockade in classical Hodgkin lymphoma. Generated by immunoSEQ multiplex PCR, the TCRdb table keeps only in-frame clones and is missing some. Of roughly 40,000 clones in the sample, about 89% were seen once. Study-level points and caveats: Complete responders entered with baseline diversity on par with newly diagnosed patients, the results showed. The study found that TCR diversity rose significantly by C4D1 in CD4+ but not CD8+ cells.

After autologous stem cell transplantation all patients relapsed, and prior brentuximab vedotin exposure differed between cohorts. Best responses fell into complete response, partial response or progressive disease. As to this clone: Its antigen remains unidentified.

Trimming took 0 bases from V and 0 from J, leaving 11 bases between them. Germline V lookup: CDR1 MNHEY, CDR2 SVGAGI. The CDR3 extends over 16 amino acids. The source was peripheral blood mononuclear cells (PBMCs), collected at baseline. J is TRBJ1-1 and V is TRBV6-5; D call uncertain. The TCR comes from a human donor with classical Hodgkin lymphoma. The CDR3 is CASSYSVRAMNTEAFF. The CDR3 DNA reads as TGTGCCAGCAGTTACTCGGTCAGAGCTATGAACACTGAAGCTTTCTTT.